The rows below give T cell receptor beta chains drawn from one sample of a study of T cell responses to AZD1222 COVID-19 vaccine. The table came from immunoSEQ multiplex PCR; TCRdb's copy has only in-frame clones and leaves some out. Of 90,000 to 150,000 clones listed, about 83% were seen once; the top ten hold around 10%. The sequences come from peripheral blood, collected on day 0 of AZD1222 vaccination. These receptors were taken from an adult in good health. CDR3s leave out the opening cysteine and the closing phenylalanine or tryptophan.

v_call: TRBV19; cdr3_aa: ASSIDVRQGSPLH
v_call: TRBV28; cdr3_aa: ASREGVPNTEAF
v_call: TRBV28; cdr3_aa: ASTTGSQGRYGYT
v_call: TRBV12-3/TRBV12-4; cdr3_aa: ASSRIHNEQF
v_call: TRBV19; cdr3_aa: ASRSGLNTGELF
v_call: TRBV5-4; cdr3_aa: ASSLGGAGQSETQY
v_call: TRBV4-3; cdr3_aa: ASSPGRLGSGSTDTQY
v_call: TRBV5-1; cdr3_aa: ASSLPGELF
v_call: TRBV2; cdr3_aa: ASRVLAGVGNEQF
v_call: TRBV7-6; cdr3_aa: ASSLGGGANQETQY
v_call: TRBV7-2; cdr3_aa: ASSPEAEDTQY
v_call: TRBV2; cdr3_aa: ASSVRRDLLPTGEQF
v_call: TRBV6-4; cdr3_aa: ASSALAGPTGELF
v_call: TRBV24-1; cdr3_aa: ATSDFTSGRAGEQF
v_call: TRBV19; cdr3_aa: ASSIYGTSKQPQH
v_call: TRBV19; cdr3_aa: ASSLPRLTQDTGELF
v_call: TRBV5-6; cdr3_aa: ASSLDREQY
v_call: TRBV6-5; cdr3_aa: ASSYSGDRNNSPLH
v_call: TRBV18; cdr3_aa: ASSPGKTEAF
v_call: TRBV5-1; cdr3_aa: ASSSNLGQNNSPLH
v_call: TRBV29-1; cdr3_aa: SAAQGGTEAF
v_call: TRBV4-2; cdr3_aa: ASSQEGTSGNYGYT
v_call: TRBV5-1; cdr3_aa: ASSALTSGSAYEQY
v_call: TRBV7-2; cdr3_aa: ASSKGGTNIQY
v_call: TRBV12-3/TRBV12-4; cdr3_aa: ASSQVNEQF
v_call: TRBV15; cdr3_aa: ATSRDSFGYT
v_call: TRBV19; cdr3_aa: ASSRQGSQH
v_call: TRBV28; cdr3_aa: ATQTGITQY
v_call: TRBV30; cdr3_aa: AWSPESGYGYT
v_call: TRBV5-4; cdr3_aa: ASWVGGRTEAF
v_call: TRBV6-6; cdr3_aa: ASSSNYGYT
v_call: TRBV9; cdr3_aa: ASSVAPTGSVGSPLH
v_call: TRBV19; cdr3_aa: ASRYRGNTEAF
v_call: TRBV27; cdr3_aa: ASSSGRGQGYT
v_call: TRBV10-3; cdr3_aa: AITPGGGYTEAF
v_call: TRBV4-3; cdr3_aa: ASSLYFADTQY
v_call: TRBV5-4; cdr3_aa: ASSPLQGASTEAF
v_call: TRBV7-8; cdr3_aa: ASSLRPPKDTGELF
v_call: TRBV4-3; cdr3_aa: ASSQEWGTGRYEQY
v_call: TRBV30; cdr3_aa: AWNPGGPGGYT
v_call: TRBV6-5; cdr3_aa: ASSMGQYKPQH
v_call: TRBV7-9; cdr3_aa: ASSLQAGDLETQY
v_call: TRBV7-2; cdr3_aa: ASSEQISNTEAF
v_call: TRBV30; cdr3_aa: AWSFSTGGFETQY